This T cell receptor beta chain was profiled in a study of graft-versus-host responses after intestinal transplantation. Points from the study as a whole: High graft-versus-host to host-versus-graft clonal ratios were found in allografts of patients who had graft-donor T cell macrochimerism. Peak circulating GvH clone levels tracked with early post-transplant HvG declines.

Sequencing used immunoSEQ multiplex PCR; TCRdb keeps in-frame clones, though not all of them. This sample has just over 95,000 clones, with about 90% found just once. Note on this clone: Its antigen remains unknown.

CDR1 is SGHTA and CDR2 is FQGNSA in the germline V gene. The CDR3 spans 15 residues. V dropped 4 bases and J dropped 9; count of bases not matched to a gene: 15. The chain recombines TRBV7-2 with TRBJ2-7; 7 positions agree with TRBD1. The TCR originated in a human donor who received an intestinal transplant. The material was unstimulated CD4+ T cells sorted from spleen or lymph node cells, obtained before intestinal transplant. The CDR3 here is CASSSMTTPSGGQYF. CDR3 DNA: TGTGCCAGCAGCTCGATGACGACACCGTCAGGGGGGCAGTACTTC. The variable domain in full, completed from reference TRBV7-2 and TRBJ2-7, reads GAGVSQSPSNKVTEKGKDVELRCDPISGHTALYWYRQSLGQGLEFLIYFQGNSAPDKSGLPSDRFSAERTGGSVSTLTIQRTQQEDSAVYLCASSSMTTPSGGQYFGPGTRLTVT.